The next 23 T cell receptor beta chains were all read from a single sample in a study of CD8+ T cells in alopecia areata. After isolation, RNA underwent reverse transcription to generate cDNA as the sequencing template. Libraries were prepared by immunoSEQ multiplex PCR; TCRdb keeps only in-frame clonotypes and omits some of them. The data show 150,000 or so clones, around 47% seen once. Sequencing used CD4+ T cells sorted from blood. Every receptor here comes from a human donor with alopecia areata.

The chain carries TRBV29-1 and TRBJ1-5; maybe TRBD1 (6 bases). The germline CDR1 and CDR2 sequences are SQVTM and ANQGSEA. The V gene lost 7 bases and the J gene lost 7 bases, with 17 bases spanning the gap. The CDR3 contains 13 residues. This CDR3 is CSALTPGGQPQHF. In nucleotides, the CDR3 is TGCAGCGCCCTTACCCCTGGGGGCCAGCCCCAGCATTTT. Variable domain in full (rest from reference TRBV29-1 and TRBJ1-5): SAVISQKPSRDICQRGTSLTIQCQVDSQVTMMFWYRQQPGQSLTLIATANQGSEATYESGFVIDKFPISRPNLTFSTLTVSNMSPEDSSIYLCSALTPGGQPQHFGDGTRLSIL.

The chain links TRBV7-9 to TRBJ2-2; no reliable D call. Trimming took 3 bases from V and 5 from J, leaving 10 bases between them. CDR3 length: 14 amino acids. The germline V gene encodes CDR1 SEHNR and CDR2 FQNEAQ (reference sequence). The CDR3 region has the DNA TGTGCCAGCAGCTTCGGGTCGGTAACCGGGGAGCTGTTTTTT. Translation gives CASSFGSVTGELFF. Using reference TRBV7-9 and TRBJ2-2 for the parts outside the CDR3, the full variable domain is DTGVSQNPRHKITKRGQNVTFRCDPISEHNRLYWYRQTLGQGPEFLTYFQNEAQLEKSRLLSDRFSAERPKGSFSTLEIQRTEQGDSAMYLCASSFGSVTGELFFGEGSRLTVL.

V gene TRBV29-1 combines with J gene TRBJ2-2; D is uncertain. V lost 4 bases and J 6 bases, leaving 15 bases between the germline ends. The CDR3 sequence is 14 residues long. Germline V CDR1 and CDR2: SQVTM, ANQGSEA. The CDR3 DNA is TGCAGCGTTGGGGTTTTTGAAGGGTCCGGGGAGCTGTTTTTT. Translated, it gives CSVGVFEGSGELFF.

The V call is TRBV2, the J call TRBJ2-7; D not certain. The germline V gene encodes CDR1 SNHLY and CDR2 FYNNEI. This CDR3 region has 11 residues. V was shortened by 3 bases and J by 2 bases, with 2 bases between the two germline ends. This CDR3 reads CASSEPYEQYF. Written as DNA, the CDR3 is TGTGCCAGCAGTGAGCCCTACGAGCAGTACTTC.

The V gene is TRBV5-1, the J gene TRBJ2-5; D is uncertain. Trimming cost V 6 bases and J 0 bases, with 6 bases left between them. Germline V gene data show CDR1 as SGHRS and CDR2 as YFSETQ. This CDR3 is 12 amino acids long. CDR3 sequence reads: CASTDNQETQYF. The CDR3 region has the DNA TGCGCCAGCACCGACAACCAAGAGACCCAGTACTTC.

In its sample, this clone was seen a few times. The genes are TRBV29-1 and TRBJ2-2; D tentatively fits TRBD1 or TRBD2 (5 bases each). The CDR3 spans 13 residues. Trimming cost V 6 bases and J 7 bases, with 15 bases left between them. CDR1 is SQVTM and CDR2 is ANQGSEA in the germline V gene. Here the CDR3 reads CSVRRDVGGELFF. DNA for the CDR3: TGCAGCGTCCGCCGGGACGTCGGCGGGGAGCTGTTTTTT.

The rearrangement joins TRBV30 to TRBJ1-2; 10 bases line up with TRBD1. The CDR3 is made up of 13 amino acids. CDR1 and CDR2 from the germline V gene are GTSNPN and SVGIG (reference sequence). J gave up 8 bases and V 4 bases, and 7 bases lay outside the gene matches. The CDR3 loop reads CAWIPTGGVGYTF. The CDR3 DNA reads TGTGCCTGGATCCCGACAGGGGGCGTCGGCTACACCTTC.

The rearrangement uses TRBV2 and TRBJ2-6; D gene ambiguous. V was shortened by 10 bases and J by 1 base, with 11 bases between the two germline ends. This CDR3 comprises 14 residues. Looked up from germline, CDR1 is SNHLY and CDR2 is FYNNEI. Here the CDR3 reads CATTFWSGANVLTF. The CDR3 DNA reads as TGTGCCACCACTTTCTGGTCTGGGGCCAACGTCCTGACTTTC.

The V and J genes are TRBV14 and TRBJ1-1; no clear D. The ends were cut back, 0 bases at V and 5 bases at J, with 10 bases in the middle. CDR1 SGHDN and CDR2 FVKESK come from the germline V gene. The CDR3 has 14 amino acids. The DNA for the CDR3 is TGTGCCAGCAGCCAAGACTATCGGCGGACTGAAGCTTTCTTT. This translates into CASSQDYRRTEAFF.

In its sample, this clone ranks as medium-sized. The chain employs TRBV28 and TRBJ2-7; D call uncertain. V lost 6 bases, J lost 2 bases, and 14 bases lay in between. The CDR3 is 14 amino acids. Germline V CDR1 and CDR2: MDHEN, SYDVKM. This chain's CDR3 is CASSSQGPTYEQYF. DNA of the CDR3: TGTGCCAGCAGCTCCCAAGGCCCAACCTACGAGCAGTACTTC. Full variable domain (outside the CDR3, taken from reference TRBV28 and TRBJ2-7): DVKVTQSSRYLVKRTGEKVFLECVQDMDHENMFWYRQDPGLGLRLIYFSYDVKMKEKGDIPEGYSVSREKKERFSLILESASTNQTSMYLCASSSQGPTYEQYFGPGTRLTVT.

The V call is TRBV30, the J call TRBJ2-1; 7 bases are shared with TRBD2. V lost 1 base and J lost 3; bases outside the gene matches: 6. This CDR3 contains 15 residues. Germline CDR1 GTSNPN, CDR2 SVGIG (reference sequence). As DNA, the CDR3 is TGTGCCTGGAGTGGGGAGGGACCCCACTACAATGAGCAGTTCTTC. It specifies CAWSGEGPHYNEQFF.

This CDR3 is CATLSEGAFYGYTF. In DNA, the CDR3 is TGTGCCACCCTCAGCGAGGGGGCATTCTATGGCTACACCTTC. V is TRBV28 and J is TRBJ1-2; 7 positions agree with TRBD1. The germline gives CDR1 MDHEN, CDR2 SYDVKM. The CDR3 covers 14 residues. Unmatched junction bases numbered 12, after V lost 10 bases and J lost 4 bases.

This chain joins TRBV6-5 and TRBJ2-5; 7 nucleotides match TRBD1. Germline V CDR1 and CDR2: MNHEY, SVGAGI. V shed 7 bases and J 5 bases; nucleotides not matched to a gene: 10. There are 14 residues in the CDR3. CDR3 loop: CASKTGFVQETQYF. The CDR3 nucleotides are TGTGCCAGCAAGACAGGGTTTGTGCAGGAGACCCAGTACTTC.

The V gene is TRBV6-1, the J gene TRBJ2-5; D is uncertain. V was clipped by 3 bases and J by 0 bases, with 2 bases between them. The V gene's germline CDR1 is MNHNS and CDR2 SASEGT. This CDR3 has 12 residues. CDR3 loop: CASSDNQETQYF. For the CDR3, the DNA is TGTGCCAGCAGTGACAACCAAGAGACCCAGTACTTC.

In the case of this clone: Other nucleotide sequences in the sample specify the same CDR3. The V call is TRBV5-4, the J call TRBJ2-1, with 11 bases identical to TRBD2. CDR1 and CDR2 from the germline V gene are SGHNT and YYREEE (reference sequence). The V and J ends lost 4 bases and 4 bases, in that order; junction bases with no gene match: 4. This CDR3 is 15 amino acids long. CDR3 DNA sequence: TGTGCCAGCAGCGAGACTAGCGGGACTTACAATGAGCAGTTCTTC. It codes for CASSETSGTYNEQFF. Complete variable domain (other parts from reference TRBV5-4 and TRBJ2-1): ETGVTQSPTHLIKTRGQQVTLRCSSQSGHNTVSWYQQALGQGPQFIFQYYREEENGRGNFPPRFSGLQFPNYSSELNVNALELDDSALYLCASSETSGTYNEQFFGPGTRLTVL.

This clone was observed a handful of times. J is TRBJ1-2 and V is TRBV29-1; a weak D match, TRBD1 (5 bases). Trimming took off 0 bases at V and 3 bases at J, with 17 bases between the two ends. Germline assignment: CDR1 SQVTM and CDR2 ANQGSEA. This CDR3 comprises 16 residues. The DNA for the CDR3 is TGCAGCGTTGAAGAGGTTGTCAGGGTTCGGCACTATGGCTACACCTTC. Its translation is CSVEEVVRVRHYGYTF.

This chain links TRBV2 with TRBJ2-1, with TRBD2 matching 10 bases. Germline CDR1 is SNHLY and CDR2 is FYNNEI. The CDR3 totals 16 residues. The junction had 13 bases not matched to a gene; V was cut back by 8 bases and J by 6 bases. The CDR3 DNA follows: TGTGCCAGCGGGCCCCCTAGCGGGGGCCCTTCCAATGAGCAGTTCTTC. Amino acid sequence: CASGPPSGGPSNEQFF.

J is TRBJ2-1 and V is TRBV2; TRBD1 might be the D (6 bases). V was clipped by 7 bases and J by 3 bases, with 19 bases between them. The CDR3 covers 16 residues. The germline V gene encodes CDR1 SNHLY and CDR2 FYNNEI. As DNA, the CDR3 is TGTGCCAGCAACAGGGAAGGGGCCAGAAACTACAATGAGCAGTTCTTC. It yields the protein CASNREGARNYNEQFF.

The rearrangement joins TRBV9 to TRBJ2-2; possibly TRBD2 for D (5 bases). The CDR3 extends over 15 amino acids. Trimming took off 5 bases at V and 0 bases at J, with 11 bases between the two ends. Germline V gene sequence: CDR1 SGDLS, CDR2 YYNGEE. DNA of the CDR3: TGTGCCAGCAGGGTGACGGGGACGAACACCGGGGAGCTGTTTTTT. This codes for CASRVTGTNTGELFF. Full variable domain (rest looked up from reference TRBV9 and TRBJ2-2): DSGVTQTPKHLITATGQRVTLRCSPRSGDLSVYWYQQSLDQGLQFLIQYYNGEERAKGNILERFSAQQFPDLHSELNLSSLELGDSALYFCASRVTGTNTGELFFGEGSRLTVL.

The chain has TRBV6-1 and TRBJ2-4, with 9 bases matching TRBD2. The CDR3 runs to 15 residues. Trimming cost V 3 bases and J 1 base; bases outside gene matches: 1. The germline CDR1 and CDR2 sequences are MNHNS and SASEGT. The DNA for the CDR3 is TGTGCCAGCAGTGATAGCGGGAGTGCCAAAAACATTCAGTACTTC. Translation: CASSDSGSAKNIQYF.

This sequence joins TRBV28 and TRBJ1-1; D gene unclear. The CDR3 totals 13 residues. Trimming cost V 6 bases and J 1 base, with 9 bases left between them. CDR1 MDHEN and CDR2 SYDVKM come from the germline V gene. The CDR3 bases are TGTGCCAGCAGATCACAGTGGAACACTGAAGCTTTCTTT. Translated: CASRSQWNTEAFF.

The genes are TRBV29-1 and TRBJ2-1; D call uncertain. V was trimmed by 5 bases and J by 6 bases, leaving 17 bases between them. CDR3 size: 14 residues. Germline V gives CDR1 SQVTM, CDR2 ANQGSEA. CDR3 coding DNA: TGCAGCGTTTGGGTGGGAACATGGGGCAATGAGCAGTTCTTC. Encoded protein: CSVWVGTWGNEQFF.

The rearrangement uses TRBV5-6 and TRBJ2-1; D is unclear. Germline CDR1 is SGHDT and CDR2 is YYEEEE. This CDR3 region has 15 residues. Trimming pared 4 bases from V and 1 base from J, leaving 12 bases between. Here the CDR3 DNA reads TGTGCCAGCAGCCGGACCAGTGATTCCTACAATGAGCAGTTCTTC. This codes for CASSRTSDSYNEQFF.